Listed below are T cell receptor beta chains from one sample, sequenced in a study of Ad26.COV2.S vaccination and SARS-CoV-2 variants. Measured with immunoSEQ multiplex PCR; TCRdb has only the in-frame clones, and not every one. The repertoire has roughly 400,000 clones, roughly 87% of them found once; the top ten carry less than 4.5%. Sequenced material: peripheral blood, taken in a trial of Ad26.COV2.S vaccine versus placebo. Receptor source: a person aged 18-65 years who received the Ad26.COV2.S COVID-19 vaccine or a placebo. CDR3s include the opening cysteine and the closing phenylalanine or tryptophan. The order of the fields is clone size, D gene, V gene, J gene, CDR3 protein, CDR3 DNA. A D gene is named only where the DNA matches it firmly. For some rows the clone size is stated as once, few or many, or as a class when expanded; others skip it.

size: once; D: TRBD1; V: TRBV11-2; J: TRBJ1-5; CDR3: CASSQGDSLNQPQHF; DNA: TGTGCCAGCAGCCAGGGGGACAGCCTTAATCAGCCCCAGCATTTT
size: .; D: .; V: TRBV6-2/TRBV6-3; J: TRBJ2-1; CDR3: CASSYEAGTYNEQFF; DNA: TGTGCCAGCAGTTACGAGGCTGGAACCTACAATGAGCAGTTCTTC
size: .; D: .; V: TRBV3-1/TRBV3-2; J: TRBJ1-6; CDR3: CASSQATAVSPLHF; DNA: TGTGCCAGCAGCCAAGCGACGGCGGTTTCACCCCTCCACTTT
size: .; D: TRBD1; V: TRBV19; J: TRBJ2-7; CDR3: CASSISGQRAYEQYF; DNA: TGTGCCAGTAGTATCTCGGGACAGCGCGCCTACGAGCAGTACTTC
size: .; D: .; V: TRBV5-4; J: TRBJ2-7; CDR3: CASSLPTGTGEQYF; DNA: TGTGCCAGCAGCCTACCCACAGGGACTGGCGAGCAGTACTTC
size: .; D: TRBD2; V: TRBV7-6; J: TRBJ2-1; CDR3: CASSPGSSGRNNEQFF; DNA: TGTGCCAGCAGCCCCGGGTCTAGCGGGAGGAACAATGAGCAGTTCTTC
size: .; D: TRBD2; V: TRBV7-2; J: TRBJ2-7; CDR3: CASSSWTSGRAGAHEQYF; DNA: TGTGCCAGCAGCTCCTGGACTAGCGGGAGGGCCGGTGCCCACGAGCAGTACTTC
size: .; D: TRBD2; V: TRBV28; J: TRBJ2-1; CDR3: CASSLSVGLAGGSYNEQFF; DNA: TGTGCCAGCAGTTTAAGCGTCGGACTAGCGGGAGGCTCCTACAATGAGCAGTTCTTC
size: .; D: .; V: TRBV14; J: TRBJ1-2; CDR3: CASSQDSGTYGYTF; DNA: TGTGCCAGCAGCCAAGATTCAGGGACATATGGCTACACCTTC
size: few; D: TRBD1; V: TRBV7-3; J: TRBJ1-5; CDR3: CASADRGGQPQHF; DNA: TGTGCCAGCGCCGACAGGGGTGGTCAGCCCCAGCATTTT
size: .; D: TRBD2; V: TRBV18; J: TRBJ2-1; CDR3: CASSPGTSGMANEQFF; DNA: TGTGCCAGCTCACCGGGTACTAGCGGGATGGCCAATGAGCAGTTCTTC
size: .; D: TRBD2; V: TRBV2; J: TRBJ2-1; CDR3: CASIPRTSTREQFF; DNA: TGTGCCAGCATCCCCAGGACTAGTACCCGTGAGCAGTTCTTC
size: .; D: .; V: TRBV9; J: TRBJ2-7; CDR3: CASSVDLQSTYEQYF; DNA: TGTGCCAGCAGCGTAGACCTACAGTCTACCTACGAGCAGTACTTC
size: .; D: .; V: TRBV5-1; J: TRBJ2-3; CDR3: CASSPGPVDTQYF; DNA: TGCGCCAGCAGCCCAGGACCCGTAGATACGCAGTATTTT
size: .; D: .; V: TRBV28; J: TRBJ1-5; CDR3: CASSFQVGGSEQPQHF; DNA: TGTGCCAGCAGTTTCCAGGTTGGGGGGTCGGAGCAGCCCCAGCATTTT
size: .; D: TRBD1; V: TRBV11-3; J: TRBJ2-1; CDR3: CASSSGTGRGSYNEQFF; DNA: TGTGCCAGCAGCTCGGGGACAGGGCGGGGCTCCTACAATGAGCAGTTCTTC
size: .; D: .; V: TRBV5-4; J: TRBJ2-1; CDR3: CASSFLGIYNEQFF; DNA: TGTGCCAGCAGCTTCCTAGGGATCTACAATGAGCAGTTCTTC
size: .; D: .; V: TRBV5-5; J: TRBJ2-7; CDR3: CASSLTYEQYF; DNA: TGTGCCAGCAGCTTGACCTACGAGCAGTACTTC
size: once; D: TRBD1; V: TRBV6-4; J: TRBJ1-2; CDR3: CASTGTSTGGSNTF; DNA: TGTGCCAGTACCGGTACCTCGACAGGGGGGTCCAACACCTTC
size: .; D: .; V: TRBV7-9; J: TRBJ2-3; CDR3: CASSPGHITDTQYF; DNA: TGTGCCAGCAGCCCGGGACACATCACAGATACGCAGTATTTT
size: .; D: .; V: TRBV5-4; J: TRBJ1-4; CDR3: CASSSRGTNEKLFF; DNA: TGTGCCAGCAGCTCAAGGGGGACCAATGAAAAACTGTTTTTT
size: .; D: .; V: TRBV24-1; J: TRBJ2-1; CDR3: CATSNEQFF; DNA: TGTGCCACCAGTAATGAGCAGTTCTTC
size: .; D: TRBD2; V: TRBV28; J: TRBJ2-1; CDR3: CASNPGGTSSYEQFF; DNA: TGTGCCAGCAACCCGGGAGGGACTAGCTCCTATGAGCAGTTCTTC
size: .; D: .; V: TRBV5-5; J: TRBJ2-1; CDR3: CASSLAPSSYNEQFF; DNA: TGTGCCAGCAGCTTGGCACCGAGCTCCTACAATGAGCAGTTCTTC
size: .; D: .; V: TRBV4-3; J: TRBJ2-1; CDR3: CASSQAHGLKQFF; DNA: TGCGCCAGCAGCCAAGCCCACGGGCTAAAGCAGTTCTTC
size: .; D: TRBD2; V: TRBV5-1; J: TRBJ2-1; CDR3: CASSLERLAGEGEQFF; DNA: TGCGCCAGCAGCTTGGAGAGGCTAGCGGGAGAAGGGGAGCAGTTCTTC
size: .; D: TRBD2; V: TRBV10-3; J: TRBJ2-1; CDR3: CAISETPSGRPSYNEQFF; DNA: TGTGCCATCAGTGAGACACCTAGCGGGAGGCCCTCCTACAATGAGCAGTTCTTC
size: .; D: .; V: TRBV19; J: TRBJ2-7; CDR3: CASSIGLFYEQYF; DNA: TGTGCCAGTAGTATCGGGTTATTCTACGAGCAGTACTTC
size: .; D: .; V: TRBV27; J: TRBJ2-1; CDR3: CASGPPMGVYNEQFF; DNA: TGTGCCAGCGGACCCCCTATGGGGGTCTACAATGAGCAGTTCTTC